A single sample is the source of the 13 T cell receptor beta chains below, sequenced in a study of control samples from healthy donors and cancer patients. Clones were sequenced by immunoSEQ multiplex PCR, and TCRdb holds only the in-frame ones, with some missing. The table records around 120,000 clones, more than 85% of them present only once. The sequenced sample was blood. Receptors originate from a man aged 30 to 39 in good health.

The chain carries TRBV15 and TRBJ1-1, with 7 bases fitting TRBD1. V was pared by 4 bases and J by 0 bases, with 8 bases of the junction left unmatched. There are 16 residues in the CDR3. Germline V gene sequence: CDR1 LNHNV, CDR2 YYDKDF (reference sequence). CDR3 nucleotides: TGTGCCACCAGCACCCAAAACAGGGGATTGAACACTGAAGCTTTCTTT. Translating gives CATSTQNRGLNTEAFF.

V gene TRBV28 combines with J gene TRBJ2-7; a weak D match, TRBD2 (5 bases). The germline gives CDR1 MDHEN, CDR2 SYDVKM. The CDR3 consists of 12 residues. Trimming removed 6 bases at V and 6 bases at J, with 12 bases between. CDR3 nucleotide sequence: TGTGCCAGCAGCCTTTCGGCGGGCGAGCAGTACGTC. It is translated as CASSLSAGEQYV.

This rearrangement joins TRBV12-3 or TRBV12-4 to TRBJ1-1; tentative D call: TRBD1 (6 bases). V lost 6 bases and J 10 bases, leaving 12 bases between the germline ends. This CDR3 contains 11 residues. CDR3 sequence reads: CASSRAGAAFF. In DNA, the CDR3 is TGTGCCAGCAGCCGAGCAGGGGCAGCTTTCTTT.

CDR3 DNA sequence: TGTGCCAGCAGTGGGGGAGTGGGGACAGATACGCAGTATTTT. Translated: CASSGGVGTDTQYF. The genes are TRBV7-2 and TRBJ2-3; possibly TRBD1 or TRBD2 for D (5 bases each). CDR3 length: 14 residues. The germline V gene encodes CDR1 SGHTA and CDR2 FQGNSA. The V end lost 6 bases, the J end lost 3 bases, and 13 bases lay between the germline ends.

This clone appeared once. The chain uses TRBV19 and TRBJ1-6; TRBD1 agrees at 7 bases. The germline V gene has CDR1 LNHDA and CDR2 SQIVND (reference sequence). The junction had 8 bases not matched to a gene; V was cut back by 6 bases and J by 9 bases. This CDR3 is 14 amino acids long. CDR3 protein: CASRQGIWGSPLHF. The CDR3 coding sequence is TGTGCCAGTAGACAGGGGATCTGGGGTTCACCCCTCCACTTT.

The chain joins TRBV5-7 to TRBJ2-4; D gene uncertain. TRBV5-7 is filed as an ORF, its function uncertain. The CDR3 runs 17 residues. V shed 0 bases and J shed 0 bases, with 13 bases lying between them. This CDR3 reads CASSLAESLLAKNIQYF. The CDR3 bases are TGTGCCAGCAGCTTGGCCGAGAGTCTGCTAGCCAAAAACATTCAGTACTTC.

The V gene is TRBV9, the J gene TRBJ1-1; possibly TRBD1 for D (6 bases). CDR1 is SGDLS, CDR2 YYNGEE, per germline. With 3 bases removed from V and 0 bases from J, the gap between germline ends came to 18 bases. This CDR3 has 17 residues. The CDR3 DNA follows: TGTGCCAGCAGCGAAGCCCCCCAGGGGCTGATGAACACTGAAGCTTTCTTT. This gives the protein CASSEAPQGLMNTEAFF. The variable domain in full, with the rest retrieved from reference TRBV9 and TRBJ1-1, is DSGVTQTPKHLITATGQRVTLRCSPRSGDLSVYWYQQSLDQGLQFLIQYYNGEERAKGNILERFSAQQFPDLHSELNLSSLELGDSALYFCASSEAPQGLMNTEAFFGQGTRLTVV.

V usage is TRBV7-9 and J usage is TRBJ1-4; 8 positions match TRBD1. The CDR3 is 16 residues long. J was trimmed by 5 bases and V by 0 bases; bases with no gene match: 5. Germline V gene data show CDR1 as SEHNR and CDR2 as FQNEAQ (reference sequence). CDR3 in amino acids: CASSLAGQGENEKLFF. Written as DNA, the CDR3 is TGTGCCAGCAGCTTAGCAGGACAGGGTGAAAATGAAAAACTGTTTTTT. Filled out from reference TRBV7-9 and TRBJ1-4, the complete variable domain reads DTGVSQNPRHKITKRGQNVTFRCDPISEHNRLYWYRQTLGQGPEFLTYFQNEAQLEKSRLLSDRFSAERPKGSFSTLEIQRTEQGDSAMYLCASSLAGQGENEKLFFGSGTQLSVL.

J is TRBJ2-6 and V is TRBV5-1; 7 bases align to TRBD1. This CDR3 is built from 15 residues. Germline V gene sequence: CDR1 SGHRS, CDR2 YFSETQ. V lost 2 bases, J lost 4 bases, and 3 bases stayed unmatched. The CDR3 loop is CASSFTGDGANVLTF. CDR3 in DNA: TGCGCCAGCAGCTTTACAGGGGACGGGGCCAACGTCCTGACTTTC.

The chain uses TRBV7-2 and TRBJ1-6; D is ambiguous. V lost 5 bases to trimming and J lost 4 bases, with 18 bases between them. Germline CDR1 is SGHTA and CDR2 is FQGNSA. The length of the CDR3 is 17 residues. The CDR3 is CASSPQPVEMYNSPLHF. In DNA, the CDR3 is TGTGCCAGCAGCCCCCAGCCAGTGGAGATGTATAATTCACCCCTCCACTTT.

This chain connects TRBV7-8 to TRBJ1-4, with D tentatively TRBD1 (5 bases). Trimming removed 5 bases from V and 7 bases from J, with 17 bases in between. CDR1 and CDR2 (germline): SGHVS, FQNEAQ. CDR3 length: 15 residues. The CDR3 nucleotides are TGTGCCAGCAGCCCATTGACAGAGACCCGTGAAAAACTGTTTTTT. Encoded protein: CASSPLTETREKLFF.

The J gene is TRBJ1-1, the V gene TRBV20-1; D is perhaps TRBD1 (5 bases). Germline V CDR1 and CDR2: DFQATT, SNEGSKA (reference sequence). The CDR3 length is 14 residues. The germline V and J ends were trimmed by 3 bases and 6 bases, with 17 bases remaining between them. The CDR3, as DNA: TGCAGTGCTAGTTTGGAGGGACGTTCGCCTGAAGCTTTCTTT. Its translation: CSASLEGRSPEAFF.

As to this clone: A read error may produce the germline difference seen at one junction end. This chain links TRBV7-9 with TRBJ1-1; 7 bases line up with TRBD1. Per the germline V gene, CDR1 is SEHNR and CDR2 is FQNEAQ (reference sequence). The CDR3 loop spans 12 amino acids. The CDR3 nucleotides read TGTGCCAGCAGCTTAGATTATGGGACAGCGGCATTT. Protein product: CASSLDYGTAAF. Complete variable domain (other parts from reference TRBV7-9 and TRBJ1-1): DTGVSQNPRHKITKRGQNVTFRCDPISEHNRLYWYRQTLGQGPEFLTYFQNEAQLEKSRLLSDRFSAERPKGSFSTLEIQRTEQGDSAMYLCASSLDYGTAAFGQGTRLTVV.